Following are 23 T cell receptor beta chains from one sample sequenced in a study of T-cell memory formation after mild COVID-19. TCRdb fed the 5' RACE reads into MiXCR, producing one record per CDR3 protein. This repertoire shows 100,000 or so distinct CDR3 sequences, roughly 10% found once; its top ten account for about 40%. Sequences were obtained from PBMCs or a T cell subset sorted from them (not recorded which). These receptor sequences come from a man between 18 and 29 years old who had mild COVID-19 (a few samples of this study predate the infection). Cell type and time point are not known.

The chain combines TRBV10-3 with TRBJ1-1; maybe TRBD1 (6 bases). Trimming took off 4 bases at V and 4 bases at J, with 13 bases between the two ends. Germline CDR1 is ENHRY and CDR2 is SYGVKD. The CDR3 runs to 14 residues. CDR3: CAISGQAVVTEAFF. The CDR3 DNA reads as TGTGCCATCAGTGGACAGGCCGTGGTCACTGAAGCTTTCTTT.

In this sample, this clonotype turned up a few times. Compared with germline, one end of the junction differs, possibly owing to a read error. The J gene is TRBJ1-2, the V gene TRBV6-5, with D unresolved. Per germline, CDR1 MNHEY and CDR2 SVGAGI. This CDR3 region has 12 residues. The CDR3 sequence is CASKPARTCRPF. CDR3 DNA sequence: TGTGCCAGCAAACCCGCCCGGACGTGTAGACCTTTC.

This rearrangement joins TRBV19 to TRBJ2-2; D is uncertain. Looked up from germline, CDR1 is LNHDA and CDR2 is SQIVND (reference sequence). Between the trimmed V and J ends, which lost 2 bases and 6 bases, there was a span of 7 bases. The CDR3 covers 13 residues. CDR3 region: CASSILGAGELFF. The CDR3 region has the DNA TGTGCCAGTAGTATACTGGGTGCCGGGGAGCTGTTTTTT.

The rearrangement uses TRBV12-5 and TRBJ2-7; D is perhaps TRBD1 (6 bases). Trimming left V 8 bases short and J 3 bases short, with 11 bases between. The CDR3 has 12 residues. The germline gives CDR1 LGHNT, CDR2 FRNRAP. CDR3 residues: CASRDNFYEQYF. The DNA of the CDR3 is TGTGCTAGTAGGGACAACTTCTACGAGCAGTACTTC. Supplemented by reference TRBV12-5 and TRBJ2-7, the full variable domain reads DARVTQTPRHKVTEMGQEVTMRCQPILGHNTVFWYRQTMMQGLELLAYFRNRAPLDDSGMPKDRFSAEMPDATLATLKIQPSEPRDSAVYFCASRDNFYEQYFGPGTRLTVT.

The chain couples TRBV12-3 or TRBV12-4 to TRBJ1-1; D remains unclear. The V and J ends lost 5 bases and 0 bases respectively, with 10 bases between them. The CDR3 is made up of 14 amino acids. CDR3: CASSLRLMNTEAFF. For the CDR3, the DNA is TGTGCCAGCAGTCTTAGACTCATGAACACTGAAGCTTTCTTT.

This chain uses TRBV5-5 with TRBJ2-5; 9 bases agree with TRBD1. The CDR3 extends over 15 amino acids. From germline, CDR1 is SGHKS and CDR2 YYEKEE (reference sequence). After removal of 0 bases from V and 7 bases from J, the junction contained 7 bases not matched to a gene. Here the CDR3 DNA reads TGTGCCAGCAGCTTGGGGGACAGGGCGGTGGCGACCCAGTACTTC. Translated, it gives CASSLGDRAVATQYF.

The CDR3 DNA is TGTGCCAGCAGCTCTCCTGGGGGGGCCGTTGGGGAGACCCAGTACTTC. It yields the protein CASSSPGGAVGETQYF. J is TRBJ2-5 and V is TRBV7-2; tentative D call: TRBD2 (7 bases). V lost 4 bases, J lost 5 bases, and 20 bases lay in between. CDR1 and CDR2 from the germline V gene are SGHTA and FQGNSA. The CDR3 runs 16 residues.

This clonotype has only a few counts. The J gene is TRBJ1-1, the V gene TRBV5-1, with D unclear. Germline assignment: CDR1 SGHRS and CDR2 YFSETQ. This CDR3 region has 13 residues. Trimming cost V 7 bases and J 1 base, with 11 bases left between them. This CDR3 is CASPRSQNTEAFF. The DNA of the CDR3 is TGCGCCAGCCCTAGGTCACAGAACACTGAAGCTTTCTTT.

The gene calls are TRBV12-3 or TRBV12-4 and TRBJ2-1, with 7 positions matching TRBD2. The J segment lost 10 bases and the V segment lost 7 bases, leaving 4 bases of the junction unmatched. The CDR3 extends over 11 amino acids. CDR3 loop: CASTKTSEQFF. The CDR3, as DNA: TGTGCCAGCACCAAGACTAGCGAGCAGTTCTTC.

This rearrangement joins TRBV6-5 to TRBJ2-1; D not resolved. The CDR3 consists of 12 residues. V dropped 6 bases and J dropped 10 bases, with 13 bases sitting between them. Per the germline V gene, CDR1 is MNHEY and CDR2 is SVGAGI. The CDR3 spells CASSPDSREQFF. CDR3 nucleotide sequence: TGTGCCAGCAGCCCAGACTCCAGGGAGCAGTTCTTC.

This clonotype appeared a few times. The chain couples TRBV4-1 to TRBJ1-5; D uncertain. V was shortened by 2 bases and J by 3 bases, with 8 bases between the two germline ends. The germline V gene has CDR1 MGHRA and CDR2 YSYEKL. The CDR3 totals 14 residues. The CDR3 loop is CASSQFPNNQPQHF. As DNA, the CDR3 is TGCGCCAGCAGCCAATTCCCGAACAATCAGCCCCAGCATTTT.

The CDR3 DNA follows: TGTGCCAGCAGCTTTACTAACCAAGAGACCCAGTACTTC. Translated: CASSFTNQETQYF. This sequence joins TRBV6-5 and TRBJ2-5; the D is unclear. Trimming took 6 bases from V and 0 from J, leaving 8 bases between them. There are 13 residues in the CDR3. Per germline, CDR1 MNHEY and CDR2 SVGAGI.

This rearrangement joins TRBV25-1 to TRBJ1-2; 7 bases map to TRBD1. CDR1 is MGHDK and CDR2 is SYGVNS in the germline V gene. There are 14 residues in the CDR3. V was pared by 3 bases and J by 0 bases, with 1 base of the junction left unmatched. The CDR3: CASSETGTNYGYTF. The CDR3 DNA is TGTGCCAGCAGTGAGACAGGGACTAACTATGGCTACACCTTC.

This clonotype has ten or more counts. The CDR3 reads CASSQYSGKVYEQYF. The DNA of the CDR3 is TGCGCCAGCAGCCAATATTCGGGGAAGGTCTACGAGCAGTACTTC. The rearrangement links TRBV4-3 to TRBJ2-7, with a possible D match to TRBD2 (5 bases). Deletions cut 2 bases from V and 3 bases from J, with 14 bases between. In germline, CDR1 is LGHNA, CDR2 YSLEER. The CDR3 runs 15 residues.

Only a few counts were recorded for this clonotype. The chain carries TRBV7-2 and TRBJ1-2; D remains ambiguous. Trimming cost V 4 bases and J 4 bases, with 16 bases left between them. This CDR3 region has 15 residues. CDR1 and CDR2 from the germline V gene are SGHTA and FQGNSA. The CDR3 here is CASSYDSLGFYGYTF. CDR3 nucleotides: TGTGCCAGCAGCTACGACTCCTTGGGATTCTATGGCTACACCTTC.

This clonotype was found a few times. The V and J genes are TRBV7-9 and TRBJ1-5; D is possibly TRBD1 (6 bases). The germline V gene encodes CDR1 SEHNR and CDR2 FQNEAQ (reference sequence). Trimming pared 3 bases from V and 6 bases from J, leaving 12 bases between. The CDR3 consists of 14 residues. The CDR3 spells CASSFTGSSQPQHF. The DNA for the CDR3 is TGTGCCAGCAGCTTCACAGGGTCAAGTCAGCCCCAGCATTTT.

This chain connects TRBV12-3 or TRBV12-4 to TRBJ2-7; D unclear. CDR3 length: 14 residues. V lost 6 bases, J lost 4 bases, and 16 bases lay in between. The CDR3 DNA sequence: TGTGCCAGCAGCCCACCTGGCAGGCAATACGAGCAGTACGTC. It yields the protein CASSPPGRQYEQYV.

The rearrangement links TRBV12-3 or TRBV12-4 to TRBJ1-1; 9 nucleotides agree with TRBD1. The CDR3 is 14 amino acids. V dropped 3 bases and J dropped 7; count of bases not matched to a gene: 6. CDR3 residues: CASSFPGTGLEAFF. The CDR3 DNA reads as TGTGCCAGCAGTTTTCCTGGGACAGGGCTTGAAGCTTTCTTT.

The chain recombines TRBV25-1 with TRBJ1-2, with D unclear. The V gene lost 1 base and the J gene lost 1 base, with 13 bases spanning the gap. Germline V gene lookup returns CDR1 MGHDK and CDR2 SYGVNS. There are 16 residues in the CDR3. CDR3 protein: CASSESSAGDNYGYTF. The CDR3 nucleotides read TGTGCCAGCAGTGAATCTTCGGCAGGTGATAACTATGGCTACACCTTC.

The chain joins TRBV12-3 or TRBV12-4 to TRBJ1-5; D possibly corresponds to TRBD1 (5 bases). Trimming left V 3 bases short and J 6 bases short, with 15 bases between. The CDR3 runs to 15 residues. The CDR3 DNA reads TGTGCCAGCAGTTTCGGTCAGGGAGGTGGTCAGCCCCAGCATTTT. It yields the protein CASSFGQGGGQPQHF.

This clonotype has a handful of counts. This rearrangement joins TRBV2 to TRBJ2-2, with 9 bases fitting TRBD1. Germline trimming cut 6 bases from V and 1 base from J; bases unmatched to any gene: 3. There are 15 residues in the CDR3. The germline V gene encodes CDR1 SNHLY and CDR2 FYNNEI. CDR3 sequence (DNA): TGTGCCAGCAGCCGGGACAGGGAGAACACCGGGGAGCTGTTTTTT. Its protein is CASSRDRENTGELFF.

In this sample, this clonotype turned up a few times. This chain uses TRBV3-1 with TRBJ2-1, with TRBD2 matching over 13 bases. The J segment lost 8 bases and the V segment lost 4 bases, leaving 8 bases of the junction unmatched. Germline CDR1 and CDR2: LGHDT and YNNKEL (reference sequence). The length of the CDR3 is 16 residues. The CDR3 nucleotides are TGTGCCAGCAGCCCGAGGCGGACTAGCGGGGGAGATGAGCAGTTCTTC. Amino acids: CASSPRRTSGGDEQFF.

The chain recombines TRBV27 with TRBJ2-1; 12 bases align to TRBD2. V gave up 7 bases and J gave up 8 bases; unmatched junction bases: 12. Germline assignment: CDR1 MNHEY and CDR2 SMNVEV (reference sequence). The length of the CDR3 is 16 residues. DNA of the CDR3: TGTGCCAGCAATTCCCCGGGACTAGCGGGCGTTCATGAGCAGTTCTTC. Amino acid sequence: CASNSPGLAGVHEQFF.